This TCR beta chain derives from a study of cytomegalovirus exposure and HLA in healthy donors. Study results and caveats: According to the study, roughly 160 TCR beta chains were cytomegalovirus-associated. Earlier findings revealed that most TCR beta V segments proved productive either about 87% or about 30% of the time. Cytomegalovirus status was reportedly diagnosed by the classifier with high sensitivity and specificity.

Use of 60 Vbeta and 13 Jbeta primers characterized the PCR. The table came from immunoSEQ multiplex PCR; TCRdb's copy has only in-frame clones and leaves some out. The sample lists 100,000 to 150,000 clones, roughly 15% occurring once. This clone appeared a few times. Its cognate antigen is unknown. This TCR was recovered from a female donor in good health and CMV-seropositive. Sequenced material: PBMCs.

The CDR3 DNA is TGCAGCGGGTCCAGCGTTGGGGTAGGGCGGGGGGGCCCGGGAGATACGCAGTATTTT. Translation gives CSGSSVGVGRGGPGDTQYF. This chain connects TRBV29-1 to TRBJ2-3, with TRBD2 identical over 9 bases. Germline loops: CDR1 SQVTM, CDR2 ANQGSEA. V trimming: 7 bases; J trimming: 5 bases; junction bases outside the gene matches: 25. The CDR3 has 19 residues.